The rows below give T cell receptor beta chains drawn from one sample of a study of cytomegalovirus exposure and HLA in healthy donors. Method: immunoSEQ multiplex PCR; TCRdb's copy keeps in-frame clones and lacks some. The table has some 100,000 clones, 70% to 85% seen once. What was sequenced was PBMCs. Receptors originate from a woman between 50 and 59 years old in good health and CMV-seropositive. The CDR3 runs from the conserved cysteine through the conserved F or W. The D gene is left open where the match is weak. Expanded clones get a size class; other rows say once, few or many, or leave the size out.

TRBD1 | TRBJ1-2 | TRBV16 | - | CASSRRDRENGYTF | TGTGCCAGCAGCCGCCGGGACAGGGAGAATGGCTACACCTTC
- | TRBJ1-4 | TRBV9 | - | CASSVDQGDEKLFF | TGTGCCAGCAGCGTAGATCAGGGTGATGAAAAACTGTTTTTT
TRBD1 | TRBJ1-6 | TRBV7-2 | once | CASSVDRGSSYNSPLHF | TGTGCCAGCAGTGTCGACAGGGGAAGTTCCTATAATTCACCCCTCCACTTT
TRBD2 | TRBJ2-3 | TRBV7-2 | - | CASSFAAGGVYPDTQYF | TGTGCCAGCAGCTTCGCGGCGGGAGGGGTTTACCCAGATACGCAGTATTTT
- | TRBJ2-1 | TRBV11-2 | - | CASSSSLEQFF | TGTGCCAGCAGCTCCTCGTTGGAGCAGTTCTTC
TRBD1 | TRBJ1-4 | TRBV7-2 | - | CASSPPGQGKSKLFF | TGTGCCAGCAGCCCACCGGGACAGGGGAAATCAAAACTGTTTTTT
- | TRBJ1-2 | TRBV7-9 | - | CASSPMGVNYGYTF | TGTGCCAGCAGCCCAATGGGAGTTAACTATGGCTACACCTTC
- | TRBJ1-5 | TRBV28 | - | CASRTLLDQPQHF | TGTGCCAGCCGGACTCTCTTGGATCAGCCCCAGCATTTT
TRBD2 | TRBJ2-1 | TRBV5-1 | - | CASSVTSGRVGNEQFF | TGCGCCAGCAGCGTGACTAGCGGGAGGGTGGGCAATGAGCAGTTCTTC
TRBD2 | TRBJ2-1 | TRBV7-2 | - | CASSLSLAGGPKFF | TGTGCCAGCAGCTTAAGCCTAGCGGGGGGGCCGAAGTTCTTC
- | TRBJ1-3 | TRBV6-1 | - | CASSEQGRNTIYF | TGTGCCAGCAGTGAACAGGGAAGAAACACCATATATTTT
- | TRBJ2-1 | TRBV7-2 | few | CATSLWSGNEQFF | TGTGCCACGTCCCTATGGAGTGGCAATGAGCAGTTCTTC
- | TRBJ2-6 | TRBV30 | - | CAWRQAGANVLTF | TGTGCCTGGCGACAGGCTGGGGCCAACGTCCTGACTTTC
TRBD1 | TRBJ2-7 | TRBV7-2 | - | CASSLTGTGFEQYF | TGTGCCAGCAGCCTGACCGGGACAGGGTTTGAGCAGTACTTC
- | TRBJ2-3 | TRBV9 | once | CASSARGSSTDTQYF | TGTGCCAGCAGCGCGAGAGGGTCTAGCACAGATACGCAGTATTTT
- | TRBJ2-1 | TRBV29-1 | few | CSVPELGYNEQFF | TGCAGCGTTCCCGAACTCGGCTACAATGAGCAGTTCTTC
TRBD2 | TRBJ2-1 | TRBV4-3 | few | CASSQEPSGPEQFF | TGCGCCAGCAGCCAAGAACCTAGCGGACCTGAGCAGTTCTTC
TRBD2 | TRBJ2-4 | TRBV28 | once | CASRGTGTSGGAAKNIQYF | TGTGCCAGCAGGGGGACCGGGACTAGCGGGGGGGCGGCCAAAAACATTCAGTACTTC
- | TRBJ2-2 | TRBV7-9 | - | CASSLRRTEVKELFF | TGTGCCAGCAGCTTAAGGCGAACGGAGGTGAAGGAGCTGTTTTTT
- | TRBJ2-3 | TRBV27 | - | CASSFLTSTDTQYF | TGTGCCAGCAGTTTCCTCACAAGCACAGATACGCAGTATTTT
TRBD1 | TRBJ1-2 | TRBV19 | - | CASSILRKGGVYGYTF | TGTGCCAGTAGTATCCTACGAAAAGGGGGCGTCTATGGCTACACCTTC
TRBD1 | TRBJ1-1 | TRBV5-1 | - | CASSLSGGTEAFF | TGCGCCAGCAGCTTGTCAGGGGGCACTGAAGCTTTCTTT
TRBD2 | TRBJ2-3 | TRBV4-2 | - | CASSPRLAGGTDTQYF | TGTGCCAGCAGCCCTAGACTAGCGGGAGGCACAGATACGCAGTATTTT
- | TRBJ2-1 | TRBV21-1 | once | CASSKGGLRDEQFF | TGTGCCAGCAGCAAAGGCGGACTCCGGGATGAGCAGTTCTTC
TRBD2 | TRBJ2-1 | TRBV9 | - | CASSVGLAENNEQFF | TGTGCCAGCAGCGTAGGACTAGCGGAGAACAATGAGCAGTTCTTC
- | TRBJ1-2 | TRBV18 | - | CASSPRDAGAQSPYGYTF | TGTGCCAGCTCACCACGGGATGCAGGGGCCCAGTCCCCCTATGGCTACACCTTC
- | TRBJ2-5 | TRBV18 | - | CASSRAPGAQETQYF | TGTGCCAGCTCACGGGCGCCGGGAGCCCAAGAGACCCAGTACTTC
- | TRBJ2-7 | TRBV11-3 | - | CASSRDSSYEQYF | TGTGCCAGCAGCAGAGACAGCTCCTACGAGCAGTACTTC
- | TRBJ1-2 | TRBV30 | - | CAWRIAYGYTF | TGTGCCTGGAGAATTGCGTATGGCTACACCTTC
- | TRBJ1-1 | TRBV18 | - | CASSPTPGRANTEAFF | TGTGCCAGCTCACCCACCCCGGGCAGGGCGAACACTGAAGCTTTCTTT
TRBD1 | TRBJ1-3 | TRBV6-6 | - | CASTPGQGGNTIYF | TGTGCCAGCACCCCAGGACAGGGGGGAAACACCATATATTTT
TRBD2 | TRBJ2-1 | TRBV5-1 | - | CASSSRLAGAIIYNEQFF | TGCGCCAGCAGCAGCAGACTAGCGGGAGCGATTATTTACAATGAGCAGTTCTTC